Each of the 31 T cell receptor beta chains below was sequenced from the same sample in a study of blood T cell repertoires in COVID-19. This table comes from immunoSEQ multiplex PCR, and its TCRdb copy is limited to in-frame clones, with some not included. The sample gives 150,000 or so clones, roughly 88% of which show up once; around 7.2% is in the top ten. The sequenced material came from peripheral blood. These receptors were collected from a woman aged 45-65 years in a cohort sampled during active or convalescent COVID-19.

The V gene is TRBV5-1, the J gene TRBJ2-5; 8 bases are shared with TRBD1. The junction had 3 bases not matched to a gene; V was cut back by 4 bases and J by 4 bases. The germline V gene encodes CDR1 SGHRS and CDR2 YFSETQ. The CDR3 has 13 amino acids. CDR3 nucleotides: TGCGCCAGCAGCCAAGGACAGGGAGAGACCCAGTACTTC. Amino acid sequence: CASSQGQGETQYF.

V usage is TRBV14 and J usage is TRBJ2-4, with D possibly matching TRBD2 (6 bases). The V end was cut by 6 bases, the J end by 8 bases, with 14 bases between. The CDR3 spans 13 residues. Germline V lookup: CDR1 SGHDN, CDR2 FVKESK. CDR3 residues: CASSEISGDIQYF. CDR3 in DNA: TGTGCCAGCAGTGAGATCTCGGGGGACATTCAGTACTTC.

The V and J genes are TRBV5-1 and TRBJ2-7, with 13 nucleotides matching TRBD2. This CDR3 is 20 amino acids long. The germline CDR1 and CDR2 sequences are SGHRS and YFSETQ. Trimming removed 3 bases from V and 1 base from J; junction bases left unmatched: 16. CDR3 in DNA: TGCGCCAGCAGCTCGGCACTGACTAGCGGGGGGCCCACGCGATCCTACGAGCAGTACTTC. Amino acids: CASSSALTSGGPTRSYEQYF.

This clone was recorded a few times. The V gene is TRBV11-2, the J gene TRBJ1-1, with D uncertain. Germline V gives CDR1 SGHAT, CDR2 FQNNGV. This CDR3 spans 15 amino acids. V was pared by 5 bases and J by 3 bases, with 16 bases between. The CDR3 region is CASSLRGSGYTEAFF. The CDR3 DNA sequence: TGTGCCAGCAGCCTGAGAGGAAGTGGGTACACTGAAGCTTTCTTT.

The V call is TRBV11-2, the J call TRBJ1-1; D unresolved. Germline V gene sequence: CDR1 SGHAT, CDR2 FQNNGV. CDR3 size: 13 residues. Trimming removed 5 bases from V and 5 bases from J, with 12 bases in between. CDR3 DNA: TGTGCCAGCAGCCCCCAACAGAAGACTGAAGCTTTCTTT. It encodes CASSPQQKTEAFF.

V gene TRBV19 combines with J gene TRBJ1-6; D call uncertain. Germline CDR1 LNHDA, CDR2 SQIVND (reference sequence). Trimming removed 8 bases from V and 5 bases from J, with 16 bases in between. The CDR3 has 15 residues. In nucleotides, the CDR3 is TGTGCCAGTCGTCGGACGCCCGGGGATAATTCACCCCTCCACTTT. Translation: CASRRTPGDNSPLHF.

CDR3 amino acids: CASSSSMREKLFF. CDR3 sequence (DNA): TGTGCCAGCAGCTCTAGCATGAGGGAAAAACTGTTTTTT. The chain combines TRBV5-4 with TRBJ1-4; D is unresolved. Trimming left V 3 bases short and J 8 bases short, with 11 bases between. In germline, CDR1 is SGHNT, CDR2 YYREEE (reference sequence). This CDR3 comprises 13 residues.

This sequence joins TRBV5-1 and TRBJ1-4, with 8 bases fitting TRBD1. V lost 2 bases and J lost 5; bases outside the gene matches: 2. Germline V gene sequence: CDR1 SGHRS, CDR2 YFSETQ. The CDR3 covers 14 residues. As DNA, the CDR3 is TGCGCCAGCAGCTTCGGACAGGGAAATGAAAAACTGTTTTTT. The encoded protein is CASSFGQGNEKLFF.

This clone was counted a few times. V usage is TRBV3-1 (or the pseudogene TRBV3-2) and J usage is TRBJ2-3; no clear D gene. Deletions cut 4 bases from V and 1 base from J, with 9 bases between. The CDR3 contains 14 residues. Germline lookup yields CDR1 LGHDT and CDR2 YNNKEL (reference sequence). CDR3 sequence: CASSRGSGTDTQYF. CDR3 nucleotide sequence: TGTGCCAGCAGCCGTGGAAGCGGCACAGATACGCAGTATTTT.

This rearrangement joins TRBV10-3 to TRBJ1-5, with TRBD1 identical over 9 bases. The CDR3 is 15 residues long. Germline values: CDR1 ENHRY, CDR2 SYGVKD. Losses at the gene ends were 0 bases for V and 4 bases for J; bases not matched to a gene: 1. CDR3: CAISESTGGNQPQHF. The CDR3 region has the DNA TGTGCCATCAGTGAGTCGACAGGGGGGAATCAGCCCCAGCATTTT.

Of note for this clone: A read error is possible here, since a much larger clone lies one base away. The rearrangement uses TRBV12-3 or TRBV12-4 and TRBJ1-2; TRBD1 might be the D (5 bases). The V gene lost 4 bases and the J gene lost 2 bases, with 8 bases spanning the gap. CDR3 length: 13 residues. CDR3 sequence: CASSSDKNYGYTF. CDR3 in DNA: TGTGCCAGCAGTTCGGACAAAAACTATGGCTACACCTTC.

This chain connects TRBV4-3 to TRBJ1-2, with no clear D. V lost 1 base, J lost 4 bases, and 4 bases lay in between. The CDR3 extends over 12 amino acids. Germline assignment: CDR1 LGHNA and CDR2 YSLEER. This CDR3 reads CASSQASYGYTF. Written as DNA, the CDR3 is TGCGCCAGCAGCCAAGCCAGCTATGGCTACACCTTC.

This clone showed up just once. The chain uses TRBV2 and TRBJ2-7, with D perhaps TRBD1 (5 bases). The CDR3 contains 13 residues. Deletions cut 7 bases from V and 3 bases from J, with 13 bases between. Per germline, CDR1 SNHLY and CDR2 FYNNEI. CDR3 in DNA: TGTGCCAGCAATCTCCAGGGTCGCTACGAGCAGTACTTC. Amino acid sequence: CASNLQGRYEQYF. Full variable domain (missing parts from reference TRBV2 and TRBJ2-7): EPEVTQTPSHQVTQMGQEVILRCVPISNHLYFYWYRQILGQKVEFLVSFYNNEISEKSEIFDDQFSVERPDGSNFTLKIRSTKLEDSAMYFCASNLQGRYEQYFGPGTRLTVT.

This clone was recorded once. V and J are TRBV27 and TRBJ2-1; 10 bases match TRBD2. V trimming: 7 bases; J trimming: 6 bases; junction bases outside the gene matches: 12. CDR1 and CDR2 (germline): MNHEY, SMNVEV (reference sequence). The CDR3 sequence is 16 residues long. The CDR3 spells CASTFSSGGEGNEQFF. In DNA, the CDR3 is TGTGCCAGCACCTTTTCAAGCGGGGGGGAAGGCAATGAGCAGTTCTTC.

The chain is built from TRBV6-1 and TRBJ2-7, with 10 bases that match TRBD2. Germline CDR1 and CDR2: MNHNS and SASEGT. J was trimmed by 3 bases and V by 0 bases; bases with no gene match: 5. The CDR3 spans 16 residues. The DNA for the CDR3 is TGTGCCAGCAGTGAAGCGGGACTAGCGTCGTTCTACGAGCAGTACTTC. Its protein is CASSEAGLASFYEQYF.

This clone has a handful of counts. The chain uses TRBV30 and TRBJ1-6; D call uncertain. Trimming cost V 3 bases and J 15 bases, with 15 bases left between them. The germline gives CDR1 GTSNPN, CDR2 SVGIG (reference sequence). The CDR3 consists of 12 residues. This CDR3 is CAWSAGDYLLHF. DNA for the CDR3: TGTGCCTGGAGCGCCGGCGACTATCTCCTCCACTTT.

The chain employs TRBV5-6 and TRBJ2-3; maybe TRBD1 (6 bases). V lost 5 bases, J lost 3 bases, and 10 bases lay in between. The germline V gene encodes CDR1 SGHDT and CDR2 YYEEEE. The CDR3 runs to 13 residues. The CDR3 sequence is CASRLTGTDTQYF. The CDR3 DNA follows: TGTGCCAGCAGGCTAACAGGGACAGATACGCAGTATTTT.

V gene TRBV5-1 combines with J gene TRBJ1-2; D is uncertain. Between the trimmed V and J ends, which lost 0 bases and 8 bases, there was a span of 17 bases. The CDR3 runs 15 residues. The germline V gene has CDR1 SGHRS and CDR2 YFSETQ. The CDR3 DNA reads as TGCGCCAGCAGCTTGGCCCCTGGACTGGAGGAGGGCTACACCTTC. It encodes CASSLAPGLEEGYTF. Using reference TRBV5-1 and TRBJ1-2 for the parts outside the CDR3, the full variable domain is KAGVTQTPRYLIKTRGQQVTLSCSPISGHRSVSWYQQTPGQGLQFLFEYFSETQRNKGNFPGRFSGRQFSNSRSEMNVSTLELGDSALYLCASSLAPGLEEGYTFGSGTRLTVV.

V is TRBV12-3 or TRBV12-4 and J is TRBJ1-1; D is ambiguous. This CDR3 is 12 amino acids long. V was clipped by 5 bases and J by 6 bases, with 10 bases between them. DNA of the CDR3: TGTGCCAGCAGTCTGGAGCGGGCTGAAGCTTTCTTT. Translated: CASSLERAEAFF.

This chain joins TRBV7-8 and TRBJ2-3, with D maybe TRBD1 (5 bases). The CDR3 is made up of 15 amino acids. Trimming shortened V by 4 bases and J by 0 bases, and 11 bases separated the two germline ends. Germline loops: CDR1 SGHVS, CDR2 FQNEAQ. The CDR3 here is CASSSQGASTDTQYF. The CDR3 region has the DNA TGTGCCAGCAGCTCCCAAGGGGCTAGCACAGATACGCAGTATTTT.

Only a few counts were recorded for this clone. The chain is built from TRBV11-3 and TRBJ2-5; 9 positions agree with TRBD2. In germline, CDR1 is SGHNT, CDR2 YENEEA. The CDR3 runs 17 residues. J lost 6 bases, V lost 4 bases, and 15 bases had no gene match. The CDR3 DNA reads as TGTGCCAGCAGCTCATTGCGGGGGGGCCTTACTCCCAAGACCCAGTACTTC. Translating it yields CASSSLRGGLTPKTQYF. The whole variable domain, remainder taken from reference TRBV11-3 and TRBJ2-5, is EAGVVQSPRYKIIEKKQPVAFWCNPISGHNTLYWYLQNLGQGPELLIRYENEEAVDDSQLPKDRFSAERLKGVDSTLKIQPAELGDSAVYLCASSSLRGGLTPKTQYFGPGTRLLVL.

The J gene is TRBJ2-3, the V gene TRBV20-1; unclear D gene. CDR3 length equals 11 residues. Per the germline V gene, CDR1 is DFQATT and CDR2 is SNEGSKA (reference sequence). V was cut by 6 bases and J by 4 bases, with 8 bases left in between. The CDR3 nucleotides are TGCAGTGCCCTCGTCGCAGATACGCAGTATTTT. Translated, it gives CSALVADTQYF.

This chain uses TRBV19 with TRBJ1-1; D is perhaps TRBD1 (6 bases). V was pared by 1 base and J by 1 base, with 7 bases between. The length of the CDR3 is 14 residues. Germline CDR1 is LNHDA and CDR2 is SQIVND (reference sequence). For the CDR3, the DNA is TGTGCCAGTAGTATAGTGGGACAGAACACTGAAGCTTTCTTT. Translation: CASSIVGQNTEAFF.

The genes are TRBV11-3 and TRBJ2-1; a possible D gene is TRBD2 (6 bases). The V gene's germline CDR1 is SGHNT and CDR2 YENEEA. This CDR3 has 14 amino acids. Trimming pared 5 bases from V and 8 bases from J, leaving 16 bases between. CDR3 nucleotide sequence: TGTGCCAGCAGCCGTTTCGCGGGGATCGATGAGCAGTTCTTC. Its protein is CASSRFAGIDEQFF.

The CDR3 DNA sequence: TGTGCCTGGAGCCTTGGGACAGGAGACAATGAGCAGTTCTTC. Translation: CAWSLGTGDNEQFF. The chain combines TRBV30 with TRBJ2-1, with 8 nucleotides matching TRBD1. The germline V gene encodes CDR1 GTSNPN and CDR2 SVGIG (reference sequence). The CDR3 has 14 residues. V lost 3 bases, J lost 5 bases, and 6 bases stayed unmatched. The full variable domain, its missing parts supplied by reference TRBV30 and TRBJ2-1, is SQTIHQWPATLVQPVGSPLSLECTVEGTSNPNLYWYRQAAGRGLQLLFYSVGIGQISSEVPQNLSASRPQDRQFILSSKKLLLSDSGFYLCAWSLGTGDNEQFFGPGTRLTVL.

The chain has TRBV2 and TRBJ1-1; D gene uncertain. The CDR3 runs 14 residues. Trimming cost V 4 bases and J 2 bases, with 11 bases left between them. Germline V lookup: CDR1 SNHLY, CDR2 FYNNEI. The CDR3 protein is CASSGIVANTEAFF. The CDR3 DNA is TGTGCCAGCAGTGGAATCGTAGCAAACACTGAAGCTTTCTTT.

With regard to this clone: Other nucleotide sequences from this sample produce the same CDR3. The V call is TRBV6-5, the J call TRBJ2-7, with D possibly being TRBD2 (6 bases). The germline V and J ends were trimmed by 4 bases and 1 base, with 8 bases remaining between them. CDR1 and CDR2 from the germline V gene are MNHEY and SVGAGI. This CDR3 region has 13 residues. CDR3 sequence (DNA): TGTGCCAGCAGTTGGGGACTTTCCTACGAGCAGTACTTC. Encoded protein: CASSWGLSYEQYF.

The chain is built from TRBV9 and TRBJ2-5; the match to TRBD1 covers 11 bases. Germline loops: CDR1 SGDLS, CDR2 YYNGEE. J lost 5 bases, V lost 0 bases, and 6 bases had no gene match. This CDR3 region has 16 residues. CDR3 region: CASSVVDRGPGETQYF. The CDR3 nucleotides are TGTGCCAGCAGCGTAGTGGACAGGGGGCCCGGGGAGACCCAGTACTTC.

The chain is built from TRBV16 and TRBJ1-2, with a possible D match to TRBD1 (5 bases). The CDR3 is made up of 15 amino acids. Germline V CDR1 and CDR2: KGHSY, FQNENV. The V gene lost 2 bases and the J gene lost 6 bases, with 16 bases spanning the gap. CDR3 region: CASSQRRQAGHGYTF. The CDR3 DNA reads TGTGCCAGCAGCCAACGGCGGCAGGCGGGGCATGGCTACACCTTC.

This chain links TRBV6-5 with TRBJ2-5, with TRBD2 matching over 11 bases. The CDR3 is made up of 14 amino acids. Germline V gives CDR1 MNHEY, CDR2 SVGAGI. V shed 7 bases and J 5 bases; nucleotides not matched to a gene: 6. In DNA, the CDR3 is TGTGCCAGCAATTTAGCGGGGGGGCTGGAGACCCAGTACTTC. Protein product: CASNLAGGLETQYF.

Points on this clone: A read error may account for a junction end that differs from germline. V is TRBV2 and J is TRBJ1-6, with 8 bases matching TRBD1. Germline values: CDR1 SNHLY, CDR2 FYNNEI. The length of the CDR3 is 17 residues. DNA for the CDR3: TGTGCCAGCAGCGAAGAGGGACAGGTTGTCTATAATTCACCCCTCCACTTT. It specifies CASSEEGQVVYNSPLHF.